This T cell receptor (beta chain) was captured by sequencing in a study of T cells in Graves' hyperthyroidism and ophthalmopathy. Study-wide background: Sampling of peripheral blood happened at initial diagnosis, prior to any treatment. Study results and limitations: Using 13 V-J features, a model discriminated ophthalmopathy from stable hyperthyroidism. Blood also showed most of the thyroid clonotypes that were expanded above 0.001.

Amplified regions were TCR beta CDR3 sequences from RNA transcripts. The HTBI primer set served for first-round RT-PCR of the TCR CDR3. TCRdb fed the multiplex PCR reads into MiXCR, producing one record per CDR3 protein. The sample yields 560,000 or so distinct CDR3 sequences, 15% to 20% seen once. The CDR3 consists of 16 residues. With 6 bases removed from V and 0 bases from J, the gap between germline ends came to 18 bases. The germline CDR1 and CDR2 sequences are KGHSH and LQKENI. The study left out patients who had uncontrolled infection, other autoimmune disease, pregnancy or lactation. To note about this clonotype: Its antigen is currently unknown.

The chain carries TRBV18 and TRBJ2-7; D not resolved. Sequencing input: blood. This clonotype originated in a man aged 35 to 55 with Graves' ophthalmopathy. CDR3 DNA sequence: TGTGCCAGCTCCCCCCTTCCGGACGTAAGCTCCTACGAGCAGTACTTC. This gives the protein CASSPLPDVSSYEQYF.